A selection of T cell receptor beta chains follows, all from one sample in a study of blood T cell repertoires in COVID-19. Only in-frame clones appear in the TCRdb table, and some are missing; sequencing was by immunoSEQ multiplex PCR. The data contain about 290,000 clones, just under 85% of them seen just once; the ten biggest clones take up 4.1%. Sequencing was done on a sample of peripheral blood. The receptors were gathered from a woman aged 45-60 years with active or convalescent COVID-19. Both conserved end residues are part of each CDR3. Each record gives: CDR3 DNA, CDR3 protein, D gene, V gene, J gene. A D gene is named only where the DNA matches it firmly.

DNA: TGTGCCAGCAGCGCGACAGTTTCCGAGCAGTACTTC
CDR3: CASSATVSEQYF
D: .
V: TRBV7-2
J: TRBJ2-7

DNA: TGTGCCAGCAGCTTAACGACTGGCGGCCAGGGTGAGCAGTTCTTC
CDR3: CASSLTTGGQGEQFF
D: .
V: TRBV7-6
J: TRBJ2-1

DNA: TGTGCCCGCCAATTAGAACTAGGGACTCAAGAGACCCAGTACTTC
CDR3: CARQLELGTQETQYF
D: .
V: TRBV2
J: TRBJ2-5

DNA: TGTGCCAGCAGTGAAATACGGACAGATACGCAGTATTTT
CDR3: CASSEIRTDTQYF
D: .
V: TRBV2
J: TRBJ2-3

DNA: TGTGCCAGCAGCGAGGACATTACTAACTATGGCTACACCTTC
CDR3: CASSEDITNYGYTF
D: .
V: TRBV9
J: TRBJ1-2

DNA: TGTGCCAGCAGCTTGGGGGGGAGGCCCACCTACGAGCAGTACTTC
CDR3: CASSLGGRPTYEQYF
D: .
V: TRBV5-6
J: TRBJ2-7

DNA: TGTGCCAGCAGTAGCCGACAGGGACATTACTATGGCTACACCTTC
CDR3: CASSSRQGHYYGYTF
D: TRBD1
V: TRBV6-5
J: TRBJ1-2

DNA: TGTGCCAGCAGCTTATCCATTAGCTTGGCTAGCGGGAGATTCGGCGAGCAGTACTTC
CDR3: CASSLSISLASGRFGEQYF
D: TRBD2
V: TRBV7-9
J: TRBJ2-7

DNA: TGTGCCAGCAGCTTGAGCCTAGCGGGAGGGTTAGATACGCAGTATTTT
CDR3: CASSLSLAGGLDTQYF
D: TRBD2
V: TRBV11-2
J: TRBJ2-3

DNA: TGTGCCAGTAGTATTATCGTAGCTTACAATGAGCAGTTCTTC
CDR3: CASSIIVAYNEQFF
D: .
V: TRBV19
J: TRBJ2-1

DNA: TGCGCCAGCAGCGATTTGCGGGGGAACACCGGGGAGCTGTTTTTT
CDR3: CASSDLRGNTGELFF
D: .
V: TRBV5-1
J: TRBJ2-2

DNA: TGTGCCAGCAGTGAAGCAGGGTCCACCGGGGAGCTGTTTTTT
CDR3: CASSEAGSTGELFF
D: .
V: TRBV25-1
J: TRBJ2-2